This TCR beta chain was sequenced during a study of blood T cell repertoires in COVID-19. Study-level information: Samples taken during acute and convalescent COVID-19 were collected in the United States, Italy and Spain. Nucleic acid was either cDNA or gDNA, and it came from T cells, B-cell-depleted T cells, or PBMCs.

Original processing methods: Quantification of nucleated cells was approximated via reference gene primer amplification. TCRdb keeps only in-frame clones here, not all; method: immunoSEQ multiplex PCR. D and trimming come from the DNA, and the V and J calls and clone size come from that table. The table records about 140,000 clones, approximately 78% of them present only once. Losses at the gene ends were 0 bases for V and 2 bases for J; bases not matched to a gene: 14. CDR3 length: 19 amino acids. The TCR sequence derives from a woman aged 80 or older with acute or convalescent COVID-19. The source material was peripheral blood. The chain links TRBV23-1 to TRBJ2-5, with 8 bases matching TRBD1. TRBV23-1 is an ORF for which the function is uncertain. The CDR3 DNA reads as TGCGCCAGCAGTCAATCTATCCAGGGGGCGGGCCGGTTTCAAGAGACCCAGTACTTC. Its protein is CASSQSIQGAGRFQETQYF.